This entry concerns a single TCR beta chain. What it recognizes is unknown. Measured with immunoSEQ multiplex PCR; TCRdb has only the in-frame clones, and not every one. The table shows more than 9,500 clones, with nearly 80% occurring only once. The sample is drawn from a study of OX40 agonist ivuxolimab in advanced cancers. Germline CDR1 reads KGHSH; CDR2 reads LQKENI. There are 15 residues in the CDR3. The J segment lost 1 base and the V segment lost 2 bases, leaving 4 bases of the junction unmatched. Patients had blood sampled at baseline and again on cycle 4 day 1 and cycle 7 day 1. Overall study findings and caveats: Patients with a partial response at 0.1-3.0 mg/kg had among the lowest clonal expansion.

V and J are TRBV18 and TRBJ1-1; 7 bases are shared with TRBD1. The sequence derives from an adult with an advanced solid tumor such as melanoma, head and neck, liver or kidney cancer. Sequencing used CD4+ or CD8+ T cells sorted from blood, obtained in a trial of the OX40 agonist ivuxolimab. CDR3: CASSPAGQRNTEAFF. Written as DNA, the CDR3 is TGTGCCAGCTCACCAGCGGGACAGCGGAACACTGAAGCTTTCTTT.